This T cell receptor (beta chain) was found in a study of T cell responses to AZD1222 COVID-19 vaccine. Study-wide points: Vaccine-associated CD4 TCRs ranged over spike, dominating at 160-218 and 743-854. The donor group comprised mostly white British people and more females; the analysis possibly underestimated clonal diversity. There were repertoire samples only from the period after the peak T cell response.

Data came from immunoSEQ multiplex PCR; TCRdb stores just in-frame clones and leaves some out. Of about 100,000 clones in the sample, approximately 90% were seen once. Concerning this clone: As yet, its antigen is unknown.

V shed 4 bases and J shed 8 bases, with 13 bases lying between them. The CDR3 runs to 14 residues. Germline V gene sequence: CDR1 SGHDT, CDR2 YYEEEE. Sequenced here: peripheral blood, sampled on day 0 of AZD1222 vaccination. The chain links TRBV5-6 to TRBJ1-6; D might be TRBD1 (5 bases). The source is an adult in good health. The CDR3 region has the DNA TGTGCCAGCAGCCTGAGGGGTATAGATTCACCCCTCCACTTT. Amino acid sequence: CASSLRGIDSPLHF.